Detailed here is one TCR beta chain. Its antigen is currently not known. No base qualities exist here, and no much larger clone lies one base off it. The data stem from a study of cytomegalovirus exposure and HLA in healthy donors (dated by TCRdb to the late 2010s). The study in broad terms: According to an earlier analysis of several hundred of the donors, about 179 million T cells yielded over 100 million unique TCR beta sequences and approximately 300 Gb of sequence data. A separate validation cohort of 90 to 150 different subjects was used in addition to the approximately 640-subject first cohort. Typing coverage differed by locus: A, B, C, DRB1 and DQB1 were typed in about 620-640 donors, DQA1 in around 500, DPA1 in 600 to 610, and DPB1 in just under 490. A later genetic analysis used genome-wide SNP genotypes for about 55% of the 666 donors, treating that subset as a discovery cohort. To study patterns of TCR occurrence, a later analysis re-analyzed previously published TCR beta repertoires from around 670 donors and added high-resolution HLA genotyping. All discovery cohort repertoires had been generated using a single sequencing platform. Of the roughly 400 genotyped donors, approximately 82% fell in the genetic ancestry cluster associated with self-reported Caucasian donors. HLA typing included class I and class II loci at four-digit resolution. Donor age, sex, ethnicity and CMV serostatus were collected together with the repertoire data. High-throughput TCR immunosequencing, statistical association of individual TCRs with disease status, and machine learning were combined to predict cytomegalovirus infection status. An earlier analysis of roughly 600 of the donors used high-throughput TCR beta sequencing to judge whether each TCR beta V gene segment behaved as functional or pseudogenic. Because of strong linkage in the cohort, five DR-DQ haplotypes were treated as single units for association and clustering. The study aimed to test whether signatures of past pathogen exposure could be identified by cataloging public T cell receptors. The later analysis used no new phenotypic data to find candidate immune exposures, relying instead on TCR beta sequences and their occurrence across donors. The T cell repertoires of under 700 subjects were profiled by immunosequencing and related to cytomegalovirus serostatus. An early release covering 550 to 700 HLA-typed donors comprised 250 to 350 gigabases of sequencing data and 85 million or so unique TCR sequences. On average, over 200,000 unique TCR beta nucleotide sequences were sequenced per donor among about 400 genotyped donors of the cohort, with roughly 18% of those sequences being non-productive.

In total, 600 or so healthy bone marrow donors made up the cohort. At the time of sampling, every cohort member was nominally healthy, though immune exposures that went unrecorded were likely present. The donor tested CMV seropositive, placing the donor among the 310 or so seropositive members of the cohort. Each donor provided a peripheral blood sample, and peripheral blood mononuclear cells were used for TCR beta sequencing. Genomic DNA extraction from the blood cell samples was performed with the Qiagen DNeasy Blood Extraction Kit. Study-wide findings and limitations: A later analysis found that HLA-associated TCR beta chains were more clonally expanded and had lower generation probabilities than equally common non-associated chains. Only TCR beta chains were sequenced in this cohort, and the absence of alpha or paired-chain data limited detectable features. In a later analysis, most CMV-associated TCR beta chains were found to appear HLA-restricted, with HLA associations seemingly driven largely by CMV exposure. CMV serostatus was the only immune exposure information available for the cohort. The study gave a list of roughly 150 TCR beta chains associated with cytomegalovirus. The 87-base-pair reads could not distinguish some IMGT-functional V segments, including TRBV6-2 and TRBV6-3, so those segments were excluded. A later analysis associated 16,951 TCR beta sequences with specific HLA alleles at a false discovery rate of 0.05. In a later analysis, several top co-occurrence clusters were reported to appear linked to parvovirus B19, influenza, CMV and Epstein-Barr virus. Assigning TCR associations to individual alleles was difficult when HLA alleles, especially DR and DQ, strongly co-occurred. The earlier analysis of almost 600 of the donors excluded over 15 rarely observed V segments, including chromosome 9 orphons, because counts were too low. According to the authors, the approach could potentially be generalized to other disease states and immunological phenotypes. In vitro tests confirmed that a few of the cytomegalovirus-associated TCR beta chains recognize cytomegalovirus antigens. In an earlier analysis of about 600 of the donors, most TCR beta V segments appeared in productive rearrangements about 87% or about 30% of the time, broadly matching IMGT annotations. According to a later genetic analysis, donors in an Asian-associated ancestry cluster had fewer N-insertions in productive TCRs than the roughly 660-donor mean. In a later genetic analysis, a missense DCLRE1C variant was associated with V-gene and J-gene trimming of TCR beta chains, and the association was replicated in an independent cohort. The classifier was reported to diagnose cytomegalovirus status with high specificity and sensitivity in both the original cohort and the validation cohort. According to a later analysis, TCR association rates differed among HLA loci, with DRB1 alleles showing the most associated TCRs and HLA-C alleles showing the fewest. A further reported finding was that TCR beta sequences accurately predicted the HLA-A and HLA-B alleles for most subjects in the first cohort. Because HLA typing was unavailable for some donors at each locus, only the typed subset was used in association tests. The sequencing pipeline was judged likely to have produced a cluster of highly shared sequence variants as a technical artifact. Presence/absence analyses assumed roughly uniform sequencing depth across donors, an assumption that may not hold. Across donors, most TCR sequences were observed very rarely, whereas some public TCRs were present in many individuals. Linkage disequilibrium might explain the correlated functional status among segregating V segments, but an unknown experimental factor could not be excluded.

The receptor library was made with the immunoSEQ multiplex PCR assay. For the multiplex PCR, a mixture combining 60 forward primers for TCR Vbeta segments and 13 reverse primers for TCR Jbeta segments was used. The CDR3 region of rearranged TCR beta genes was amplified from genomic DNA by a multiplex PCR assay. On the Illumina HiSeq System, the amplified TCR beta libraries were sequenced as 87-base-pair reads. The source study handled its data this way. Across the roughly 670 repertoires, a later analysis counted roughly 84 million unique TCR beta chains, some 11 million of which were shared by at least two donors. Raw reads were error-corrected and collapsed into unique sequences by a nearest-neighbor algorithm in which closely related sequences were merged to remove PCR and sequencing errors. To assign V, D and J gene segments, CDR3 sequences were aligned to IMGT reference sequences. For a sequence to be retained, a match of at least six nucleotides to both a V gene segment and a J gene segment was required. Rearrangements were classified as productive when the CDR3 lacked stop codons and remained in frame with V and J, and all other rearrangements were classified as non-productive. Following IMGT convention, CDR3 was defined as the stretch from the second conserved V-encoded cysteine up to the conserved J-encoded phenylalanine. The earlier analysis of 587 of the donors excluded sequences that lacked an unambiguous match to a single V gene segment. An earlier analysis of fewer than 750 of the donors called V segments functional above 56.7% productive rearrangements and segregating when the between-donor standard deviation exceeded 5%. A statistical classification framework was built to diagnose cytomegalovirus status from the catalog of TCR beta chain sequences. In a later analysis, TCR nucleotide sequences were compared against IMGT/GENE-DB human TR gene sequences so that V and J genes could be assigned. A later analysis assigned CDR3 sequences and most-parsimonious VDJ recombination scenarios with the TCRdist pipeline. In a later analysis, each TCR beta chain was defined by its CDR3 amino acid sequence together with its V-gene family, and reads without a unique V-gene family were excluded. As a way to deal with suspected cross-contamination and a sequencing artifact, a later analysis dropped under 600 nucleotide sequences that were highly shared and had low generation probability. A later analysis calculated a clonal expansion index for each public chain from normalized within-repertoire ranks of inferred template counts. In a later analysis, generation probabilities were computed using a VDJ recombination model fitted to out-of-frame rearrangements, and the results were checked against IGoR. Hypergeometric tests were used in a later analysis to score TCR-TCR, TCR-HLA and TCR-CMV co-occurrence, with a repertoire-size bias correction applied to the TCR pairs. False discovery rates were estimated in a later analysis by permuting HLA or CMV assignments 20 times. In a later analysis, co-occurring TCRs were grouped with DBSCAN, and TCRdist sequence similarity was added when clustering was performed within HLA-allele-positive subsets. Repertoires with fewer than 30,000 or more than 120,000 public chains, plus five repertoires with anomalous nucleotide sharing, were excluded from co-occurrence clustering. The immuneACCESS repertoire file appears here via TCRdb, limited to in-frame rearrangements. These files lack a portion of the clones; in checked studies, under half of the deficit traces to unresolved V genes, and the cause of the others is not known. That table supplies the V and J calls and clone size; D and trimming were determined from the DNA. The sample profile shows about 130,000 clones; around 85% of them were found once. The ten most abundant clones make up over 6.5% of the sample.

Unmatched junction bases come to 9, with V trimmed by 0 bases and J by 6 bases. From the cysteine through the phenylalanine, the CDR3 covers 18 amino acids. The entry retains the CDR3 DNA only, 54 bases that are in frame from base 1. The germline V gene (reference sequence) gives CDR1 as LNHNV and CDR2 as YYDKDF. The receptor was isolated from a woman younger than 45 in good health and CMV-seropositive. The sequenced sample consisted of PBMCs. Recombination linked TRBV15 to TRBJ1-6; the junction holds 9 bases that match TRBD1. The DNA sequence is as follows: TGTGCCACCAGCAGAGATGTGACAGGGGGAGGGGGTAATTCACCCCTCCACTTT. Its translation is CATSRDVTGGGGNSPLHF.